Following are 28 T cell receptor beta chains from one sample sequenced in a study of blood T cell repertoires in COVID-19. Data came from immunoSEQ multiplex PCR; TCRdb stores just in-frame clones and leaves some out. The sample has around 100,000 clones; about 86% are singletons. Sequenced material: PBMCs or T cells enriched from blood (not recorded which). The receptors here all came from a woman in her fifties or sixties who had recovered from COVID-19.

The sample holds many counts of this clone. The J gene is TRBJ2-2, the V gene TRBV5-1; D gene unclear. Trimming removed 4 bases from V and 0 bases from J, with 10 bases in between. Germline values: CDR1 SGHRS, CDR2 YFSETQ. The length of the CDR3 is 15 residues. The CDR3 protein is CASSPYVANTGELFF. CDR3 in DNA: TGCGCCAGCAGCCCCTACGTAGCGAACACCGGGGAGCTGTTTTTT.

This clone was counted a few times. This chain joins TRBV27 and TRBJ1-2, with unresolved D. Germline V gene data show CDR1 as MNHEY and CDR2 as SMNVEV (reference sequence). This CDR3 contains 15 residues. V was shortened by 2 bases and J by 0 bases, with 10 bases between the two germline ends. The CDR3 protein is CASSLDPGANYGYTF. The CDR3, as DNA: TGTGCCAGCAGTTTAGACCCGGGAGCTAACTATGGCTACACCTTC.

The V and J genes are TRBV28 and TRBJ1-6; D call uncertain. Germline V gene data show CDR1 as MDHEN and CDR2 as SYDVKM. This CDR3 comprises 17 residues. Trimming shortened V by 2 bases and J by 8 bases, and 19 bases separated the two germline ends. CDR3 DNA sequence: TGTGCCAGCAGTTTAAACGTCAGCCCCAGGCCTGATTCACCCCTCCACTTT. Translated, it gives CASSLNVSPRPDSPLHF.

The V gene is TRBV29-1, the J gene TRBJ1-5; D remains unclear. In germline, CDR1 is SQVTM, CDR2 ANQGSEA. V was shortened by 4 bases and J by 5 bases, with 15 bases between the two germline ends. The CDR3 runs to 14 residues. CDR3 DNA sequence: TGCAGCGTTGTGGAGGGCCTAGGTGATCAGCCCCAGCATTTT. Its protein product is CSVVEGLGDQPQHF.

The V call is TRBV28, the J call TRBJ1-4, with TRBD1 matching over 7 bases. Germline V gene sequence: CDR1 MDHEN, CDR2 SYDVKM. J was trimmed by 7 bases and V by 6 bases; bases with no gene match: 11. There are 15 residues in the CDR3. As DNA, the CDR3 is TGTGCCAGCAGACTCGAGACAGGGTCTGGTGAAAAACTGTTTTTT. Translated, it gives CASRLETGSGEKLFF.

This clone showed up just once. V gene TRBV27 combines with J gene TRBJ1-2; TRBD1 might be the D (6 bases). The V and J ends lost 3 bases and 8 bases respectively, with 13 bases between them. Germline V gives CDR1 MNHEY, CDR2 SMNVEV (reference sequence). The CDR3 has 13 residues. CDR3 residues: CASSFSRQGGYTF. The DNA for the CDR3 is TGTGCCAGCAGTTTCTCCCGGCAGGGGGGCTACACCTTC.

V gene TRBV11-2 combines with J gene TRBJ2-1, with TRBD2 matching over 8 bases. The V segment lost 5 bases and the J segment 7 bases; nucleotides outside the gene matches: 13. The germline V gene has CDR1 SGHAT and CDR2 FQNNGV. The CDR3 is 16 amino acids. CDR3 nucleotides: TGTGCCAGCAGCCCCGGGGGCGGGGGGCCGGAAAATGAGCAGTTCTTC. As protein: CASSPGGGGPENEQFF. Full variable domain (missing parts from reference TRBV11-2 and TRBJ2-1): EAGVAQSPRYKIIEKRQSVAFWCNPISGHATLYWYQQILGQGPKLLIQFQNNGVVDDSQLPKDRFSAERLKGVDSTLKIQPAKLEDSAVYLCASSPGGGGPENEQFFGPGTRLTVL.

The chain recombines TRBV7-3 with TRBJ2-2; D may be TRBD1 (5 bases). V lost 4 bases and J 6 bases, leaving 9 bases between the germline ends. Germline CDR1 SGHTA, CDR2 FQGTGA. The CDR3 length is 13 residues. CDR3 bases: TGTGCCAGCAGCTCCCTAGGGGCCGGGGAGCTGTTTTTT. This sequence encodes CASSSLGAGELFF.

CDR3 nucleotides: TGTGCCAGCAGACCCGATGATTGGGACACCCTAAACGGCTACACCTTC. Translation: CASRPDDWDTLNGYTF. The chain recombines TRBV28 with TRBJ1-2; perhaps TRBD1 as D (6 bases). V gave up 6 bases and J gave up 8 bases, with 25 bases separating them. The CDR3 sequence is 16 residues long. Germline-derived CDR1 and CDR2 are MDHEN and SYDVKM.

The rearrangement joins TRBV19 to TRBJ1-1; D possibly corresponds to TRBD1 (6 bases). Trimming took off 5 bases at V and 1 base at J, with 11 bases between the two ends. Germline-derived CDR1 and CDR2 are LNHDA and SQIVND (reference sequence). This CDR3 region has 14 residues. The chain's CDR3 is CASSVGTRNTEAFF. The CDR3 DNA sequence: TGTGCCAGTAGTGTCGGGACACGGAACACTGAAGCTTTCTTT. The variable domain in full, completed from reference TRBV19 and TRBJ1-1, reads DGGITQSPKYLFRKEGQNVTLSCEQNLNHDAMYWYRQDPGQGLRLIYYSQIVNDFQKGDIAEGYSVSREKKESFPLTVTSAQKNPTAFYLCASSVGTRNTEAFFGQGTRLTVV.

The rearrangement links TRBV2 to TRBJ2-7; D not certain. This CDR3 is 14 amino acids long. The germline V gene encodes CDR1 SNHLY and CDR2 FYNNEI. V was trimmed by 4 bases and J by 3 bases, leaving 13 bases between them. CDR3: CASSVGGQSYEQYF. DNA for the CDR3: TGTGCCAGCAGTGTAGGTGGGCAGAGCTACGAGCAGTACTTC.

The chain has TRBV4-1 and TRBJ1-2; 7 bases fit TRBD1. Per the germline V gene, CDR1 is MGHRA and CDR2 is YSYEKL. The CDR3 extends over 14 amino acids. V was pared by 4 bases and J by 4 bases, with 6 bases of the junction left unmatched. CDR3 in DNA: TGCGCCAGCAGCCCCCAGGGGGAGACCTATGGCTACACCTTC. Its protein is CASSPQGETYGYTF.

This clone was seen once. This chain links TRBV19 with TRBJ2-7, with no clear D. From germline, CDR1 is LNHDA and CDR2 SQIVND (reference sequence). The CDR3 extends over 12 amino acids. Trimming left V 3 bases short and J 4 bases short, with 7 bases between. Here the CDR3 DNA reads TGTGCCAGTAGTATCCCCGGTTACGAGCAGTACTTC. This codes for CASSIPGYEQYF.

The rearrangement uses TRBV5-1 and TRBJ2-7, with TRBD1 matching 12 bases. The germline CDR1 and CDR2 sequences are SGHRS and YFSETQ. This CDR3 comprises 15 residues. The V segment lost 6 bases and the J segment 5 bases; nucleotides outside the gene matches: 9. The CDR3 sequence: CASKVGTGGNNEQYF. The CDR3, as DNA: TGCGCCAGCAAAGTGGGGACAGGGGGCAATAACGAGCAGTACTTC.

The count of this clone is one. The rearrangement uses TRBV15 and TRBJ1-2; maybe TRBD1 (6 bases). The CDR3 length is 12 residues. Germline V gene data show CDR1 as LNHNV and CDR2 as YYDKDF (reference sequence). V lost 1 base, J lost 8 bases, and 8 bases lay in between. CDR3 bases: TGTGCCACCAGCAGAGTGGGGACAGGCTACACCTTC. This translates into CATSRVGTGYTF.

The rearrangement uses TRBV28 and TRBJ2-7, with a tentative D call TRBD2 (6 bases). Per the germline V gene, CDR1 is MDHEN and CDR2 is SYDVKM. The V and J ends lost 2 bases and 8 bases respectively, with 16 bases between them. The CDR3 consists of 14 residues. The CDR3 DNA is TGTGCCAGCAGTTTAAGGGGAGGTGGTGACCAGCAGTACTTC. Protein sequence: CASSLRGGGDQQYF.

Only one count was recorded for this clone. The chain couples TRBV18 to TRBJ2-3, with D unresolved. The CDR3 is made up of 15 amino acids. V was shortened by 1 base and J by 2 bases, with 10 bases between the two germline ends. CDR1 is KGHSH, CDR2 LQKENI, per germline. The CDR3 sequence is CASSPLVSLTDTQYF. CDR3 sequence (DNA): TGTGCCAGCTCACCACTCGTCTCCCTCACAGATACGCAGTATTTT.

The chain links TRBV6-5 to TRBJ2-4; D may be TRBD1 (6 bases). Trimming took off 3 bases at V and 0 bases at J, with 12 bases between the two ends. Germline V gene data show CDR1 as MNHEY and CDR2 as SVGAGI. This CDR3 is 16 amino acids long. The CDR3 bases are TGTGCCAGCAGTTATTCAGGGGTAGAAGCCAAAAACATTCAGTACTTC. It codes for CASSYSGVEAKNIQYF.

The chain uses TRBV21-1 and TRBJ2-5; the DNA was not used to check the table's D call, TRBD2. TRBV21-1 is a known pseudogene. There are 17 residues in the CDR3. This CDR3 is CASSKDPLAHFQETQYF. The CDR3 nucleotides read TGTGCCAGCAGCAAAGACCCACTAGCGCACTTCCAAGAGACCCAGTACTTC.

The rearrangement joins TRBV6-1 to TRBJ2-6; D ambiguous. Germline CDR1 MNHNS, CDR2 SASEGT. The CDR3 has 15 residues. The V and J ends lost 2 bases and 4 bases respectively, with 9 bases between them. The CDR3 here is CASSEHGRGANVLTF. The CDR3 DNA sequence: TGTGCCAGCAGTGAACATGGTAGAGGGGCCAACGTCCTGACTTTC.

The DNA of the CDR3 is TGTGCCAGCAGTGCAGGATACAATGAGCAGTTCTTC. This gives the protein CASSAGYNEQFF. The genes are TRBV2 and TRBJ2-1; no definite D call. Germline CDR1 SNHLY, CDR2 FYNNEI. CDR3 size: 12 residues. V was trimmed by 4 bases and J by 4 bases, leaving 5 bases between them.

In nucleotides, the CDR3 is TGTGCCAGCAGTTTGCAGGGGACCGCGAACACCGGGGAGCTGTTTTTT. Translating it yields CASSLQGTANTGELFF. The genes are TRBV28 and TRBJ2-2, with D maybe TRBD1 (6 bases). This CDR3 is built from 16 residues. The germline gives CDR1 MDHEN, CDR2 SYDVKM. Trimming took 3 bases from V and 0 from J, leaving 11 bases between them.

J is TRBJ2-1 and V is TRBV28, with 8 bases fitting TRBD2. CDR1 and CDR2 from the germline V gene are MDHEN and SYDVKM. There are 15 residues in the CDR3. V dropped 5 bases and J dropped 4; count of bases not matched to a gene: 7. The CDR3 DNA reads TGTGCCAGCAGTGGGTTAGCGGGGCTATACAATGAGCAGTTCTTC. Protein sequence: CASSGLAGLYNEQFF.

This chain connects TRBV3-1 (or the pseudogene TRBV3-2) to TRBJ2-5; 9 positions match TRBD1. V was clipped by 4 bases and J by 2 bases; unmatched bases: 2. The CDR3 spans 14 residues. Germline assignment: CDR1 LGHDT and CDR2 YNNKEL (reference sequence). The CDR3 reads CASSLGQGQETQYF. As DNA, the CDR3 is TGTGCCAGCAGCCTCGGACAGGGGCAAGAGACCCAGTACTTC.

The rearrangement uses TRBV29-1 and TRBJ2-3; TRBD2 matches 13 bases. The CDR3 has 21 residues. Germline V gives CDR1 SQVTM, CDR2 ANQGSEA. V was clipped by 3 bases and J by 1 base; unmatched bases: 19. CDR3 loop: CSVDHPRGLAGERGGTDTQYF. CDR3 sequence (DNA): TGCAGCGTTGATCATCCCCGTGGACTAGCGGGAGAGCGGGGGGGCACAGATACGCAGTATTTT.

The chain is built from TRBV27 and TRBJ2-7; TRBD1 matches at 8 bases. In germline, CDR1 is MNHEY, CDR2 SMNVEV (reference sequence). V lost 1 base to trimming and J lost 3 bases; unmatched junction nucleotides: 11. The CDR3 consists of 17 residues. The CDR3 region is CASSLFRQGRSGYEQYF. For the CDR3, the DNA is TGTGCCAGCAGTTTATTCCGACAGGGGCGGAGCGGCTACGAGCAGTACTTC.

This chain joins TRBV7-9 and TRBJ2-1, with 13 positions matching TRBD2. Germline V gives CDR1 SEHNR, CDR2 FQNEAQ (reference sequence). With 6 bases clipped from V and 8 bases from J, the junction kept 7 bases outside the gene matches. The CDR3 is made up of 15 amino acids. The CDR3 is CASSQLAGGLYEQFF. The CDR3, as DNA: TGTGCCAGCAGTCAACTAGCGGGAGGGCTCTATGAGCAGTTCTTC. The full variable domain, completed using reference TRBV7-9 and TRBJ2-1, is DTGVSQNPRHKITKRGQNVTFRCDPISEHNRLYWYRQTLGQGPEFLTYFQNEAQLEKSRLLSDRFSAERPKGSFSTLEIQRTEQGDSAMYLCASSQLAGGLYEQFFGPGTRLTVL.

This sequence joins TRBV9 and TRBJ2-2; a possible D gene is TRBD1 (5 bases). The V end was cut by 0 bases, the J end by 5 bases, with 20 bases between. Germline values: CDR1 SGDLS, CDR2 YYNGEE. CDR3 length: 18 amino acids. The CDR3 coding sequence is TGTGCCAGCAGCGTAGATTTCCTAGGGGCAGGGCGGACCGGGGAGCTGTTTTTT. It yields the protein CASSVDFLGAGRTGELFF.